This T cell receptor (beta chain) appears in the sequencing data of a study of blood T cell repertoires in COVID-19. Across the study: There were acute and convalescent COVID-19 samples, and they came from the United States, Italy and Spain.

Followed over time, Seattle patients had been enrolled while infection was active. The protocol was immunoSEQ multiplex PCR, while the TCRdb copy is restricted to in-frame clones and leaves out a portion. The data contain 200,000 to 250,000 clones, 70% to 90% of them singletons. This clone appeared once. The sample taken for sequencing was peripheral blood. This TCR was sampled from a woman aged 70-85 years with COVID-19, enrolled during active disease.

DNA for the CDR3: TGTGCCATCAGTGAGTCCTCCGTGCTGCCGGGGTATTTT. This translates into CAISESSVLPGYF. The rearrangement uses TRBV10-3 and TRBJ2-3, with D unclear. Trimming stripped 0 bases from V and 14 bases from J, with 15 bases between. Germline CDR1 ENHRY, CDR2 SYGVKD. The CDR3 spans 13 residues.